Shown below are 3 T cell receptor beta chains from a single sample sequenced in a study of blood T cell repertoires in COVID-19. Using immunoSEQ multiplex PCR, the repertoire was profiled, and TCRdb retains in-frame clones only, with some absent. In the table there are around 170,000 clones, 80% of which are singletons. The sample consisted of peripheral blood. All receptors come from a man between 65 and 85 years old with active or convalescent COVID-19.

In its sample, this clone was seen a few times. The chain couples TRBV29-1 to TRBJ1-2; 7 bases map to TRBD1. J lost 8 bases, V lost 8 bases, and 14 bases had no gene match. The CDR3 is made up of 13 amino acids. The germline V gene has CDR1 SQVTM and CDR2 ANQGSEA. This chain's CDR3 is CSLFDRETYGYTF. CDR3 DNA: TGCAGCCTTTTCGACAGGGAAACATACGGCTACACCTTC.

The chain carries TRBV6-5 and TRBJ1-5, with 8 bases lining up with TRBD1. V shed 6 bases and J 2 bases; nucleotides not matched to a gene: 3. The CDR3 loop spans 14 amino acids. Germline CDR1 reads MNHEY; CDR2 reads SVGAGI. The chain's CDR3 is CASSGQGGNQPQHF. In nucleotides, the CDR3 is TGTGCCAGCAGCGGACAGGGAGGCAATCAGCCCCAGCATTTT.

V usage is TRBV6-1 and J usage is TRBJ2-3; tentatively, D is TRBD2 (6 bases). Germline V lookup: CDR1 MNHNS, CDR2 SASEGT. Trimming shortened V by 2 bases and J by 4 bases, and 10 bases separated the two germline ends. The CDR3 sequence is 14 residues long. For the CDR3, the DNA is TGTGCCAGCAGTGAAAAGGGGACTTCAGATACGCAGTATTTT. It specifies CASSEKGTSDTQYF.